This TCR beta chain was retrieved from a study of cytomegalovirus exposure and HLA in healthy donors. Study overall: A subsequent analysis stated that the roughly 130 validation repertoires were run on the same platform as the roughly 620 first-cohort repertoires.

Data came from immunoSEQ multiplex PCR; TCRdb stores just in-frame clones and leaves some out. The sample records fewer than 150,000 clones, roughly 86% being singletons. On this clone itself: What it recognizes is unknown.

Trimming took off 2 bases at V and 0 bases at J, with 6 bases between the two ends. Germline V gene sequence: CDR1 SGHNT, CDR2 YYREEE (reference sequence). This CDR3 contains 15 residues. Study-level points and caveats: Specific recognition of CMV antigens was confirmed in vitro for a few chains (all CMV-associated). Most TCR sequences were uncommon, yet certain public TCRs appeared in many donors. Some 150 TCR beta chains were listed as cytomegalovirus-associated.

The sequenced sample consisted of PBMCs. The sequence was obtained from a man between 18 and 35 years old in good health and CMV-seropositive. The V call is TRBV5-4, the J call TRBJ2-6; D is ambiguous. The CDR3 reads CASSFPSSGANVLTF. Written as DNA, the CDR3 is TGTGCCAGCAGCTTCCCCAGCTCTGGGGCCAACGTCCTGACTTTC.